A selection of T cell receptor beta chains follows, all from one sample in a study of blood T cell repertoires in COVID-19. Method: immunoSEQ multiplex PCR; TCRdb's copy keeps in-frame clones and lacks some. The sample shows roughly 300,000 clones, 86% of them seen only once. The sample taken for sequencing was PBMCs or T cells enriched from blood (not recorded which). These receptors all come from a woman aged 40 to 55 with acute COVID-19. Both conserved end residues are part of each CDR3. The D gene is left open where the match is weak. For some rows the clone size is stated as once, few or many, or as a class when expanded; others skip it.

v_call: TRBV4-3; clone_size: .; j_call: TRBJ2-3; d_call: TRBD2; cdr3_nt: TGCGCCAGCAGCCCAGCGGGGGGAATCATGGATACGCAGTATTTT; cdr3_aa: CASSPAGGIMDTQYF
v_call: TRBV3-1/TRBV3-2; clone_size: .; j_call: TRBJ2-1; d_call: .; cdr3_nt: TGTGCCAGCAGCCAGGGACTTACATACAATGAGCAGTTCTTC; cdr3_aa: CASSQGLTYNEQFF
v_call: TRBV6-1; clone_size: .; j_call: TRBJ1-2; d_call: TRBD1; cdr3_nt: TGTGCCAGCAGTGAGACAGGGGGGTATGGCTACACCTTC; cdr3_aa: CASSETGGYGYTF
v_call: TRBV24-1; clone_size: .; j_call: TRBJ2-1; d_call: .; cdr3_nt: TGTGCCACCAGTGATGCGGGACTCTCTGACAATGAGCAGTTCTTC; cdr3_aa: CATSDAGLSDNEQFF
v_call: TRBV7-8; clone_size: .; j_call: TRBJ1-1; d_call: .; cdr3_nt: TGTGCCAGCAGCTTAAGCATGAACACTGAAGCTTTCTTT; cdr3_aa: CASSLSMNTEAFF
v_call: TRBV5-1; clone_size: once; j_call: TRBJ1-3; d_call: TRBD1; cdr3_nt: TGCGCCAGCAGCCCAGGGGGCTCTGGAAACACCATATATTTT; cdr3_aa: CASSPGGSGNTIYF
v_call: TRBV6-5; clone_size: .; j_call: TRBJ2-7; d_call: .; cdr3_nt: TGTGCCAGCAGCCGGGACTCCCTCTCCTACGAGCAGTACTTC; cdr3_aa: CASSRDSLSYEQYF
v_call: TRBV7-2; clone_size: .; j_call: TRBJ2-5; d_call: TRBD2; cdr3_nt: TGTGCCAGCAGCTCCGCGGGGGGCGAGACCCAGTACTTC; cdr3_aa: CASSSAGGETQYF
v_call: TRBV27; clone_size: once; j_call: TRBJ1-4; d_call: .; cdr3_nt: TGTGCCAGCAGCCAGGGGTCAGCACCCATGAAACTGTTTTTT; cdr3_aa: CASSQGSAPMKLFF
v_call: TRBV11-3; clone_size: few; j_call: TRBJ1-5; d_call: .; cdr3_nt: TGTGCCAGCAGCTTAGTTAAGGGGGATCCCCAGCCCCAGCATTTT; cdr3_aa: CASSLVKGDPQPQHF
v_call: TRBV10-3; clone_size: once; j_call: TRBJ1-1; d_call: .; cdr3_nt: TGTGCCATCAGTGCAGGGGACACTGAAGCTTTCTTT; cdr3_aa: CAISAGDTEAFF
v_call: TRBV3-1/TRBV3-2; clone_size: .; j_call: TRBJ1-3; d_call: .; cdr3_nt: TGTGCCAGCAGTCTAGGGGGGGGACCCTCTGGAAACACCATATATTTT; cdr3_aa: CASSLGGGPSGNTIYF
v_call: TRBV18; clone_size: .; j_call: TRBJ1-5; d_call: TRBD1; cdr3_nt: TGTGCCAGTCAAGAAATACAGGGGCCACAGAAGCCCCAGCATTTT; cdr3_aa: CASQEIQGPQKPQHF
v_call: TRBV7-8; clone_size: .; j_call: TRBJ1-6; d_call: .; cdr3_nt: TGTGCCAGCAGCTCTCAGGGGTTAGGGACGGGTTCACCCCTCCACTTT; cdr3_aa: CASSSQGLGTGSPLHF
v_call: TRBV19; clone_size: few; j_call: TRBJ1-5; d_call: .; cdr3_nt: TGTGCCACTTCCGGGAAGCCGGGATATAGCAATCAGCCCCAGCATTTT; cdr3_aa: CATSGKPGYSNQPQHF
v_call: TRBV7-3; clone_size: .; j_call: TRBJ1-1; d_call: TRBD1; cdr3_nt: TGTGCCAGGTTTAACAGGGGACGAGGTACTGAAGCTTTCTTT; cdr3_aa: CARFNRGRGTEAFF
v_call: TRBV27; clone_size: few; j_call: TRBJ2-3; d_call: .; cdr3_nt: TGTGCCAGCAGTTTAAAGGGCAGGGGCCGGGGAGATACGCAGTATTTT; cdr3_aa: CASSLKGRGRGDTQYF
v_call: TRBV19; clone_size: .; j_call: TRBJ2-1; d_call: TRBD2; cdr3_nt: TGTGCCAGTAGGACCCTAGCGGGAGGGCCCAATGAGCAGTTCTTC; cdr3_aa: CASRTLAGGPNEQFF
v_call: TRBV7-2; clone_size: .; j_call: TRBJ1-1; d_call: .; cdr3_nt: TGTGCCAGCAGCCCCGCGGGGCGGGGGGCAAGGAATTGGGACACTGAAGCTTTCTTT; cdr3_aa: CASSPAGRGARNWDTEAFF
v_call: TRBV7-2; clone_size: .; j_call: TRBJ1-4; d_call: .; cdr3_nt: TGTGCCAGCAGCTTAGCACCAGGGGAAAAACTGTTTTTT; cdr3_aa: CASSLAPGEKLFF
v_call: TRBV19; clone_size: .; j_call: TRBJ1-3; d_call: .; cdr3_nt: TGTGCCAGTAGTATACCGACAGGATCTGGAAACACCATATATTTT; cdr3_aa: CASSIPTGSGNTIYF
v_call: TRBV19; clone_size: .; j_call: TRBJ2-1; d_call: TRBD2; cdr3_nt: TGTGCCAGTAGTGGACTAGCGGGGGGATACAATGAGCAGTTCTTC; cdr3_aa: CASSGLAGGYNEQFF
v_call: TRBV13; clone_size: .; j_call: TRBJ2-7; d_call: .; cdr3_nt: TGTGCCAGCAGTCGTGGAGGGCGGGAGCAGTACTTC; cdr3_aa: CASSRGGREQYF
v_call: TRBV18; clone_size: .; j_call: TRBJ1-3; d_call: .; cdr3_nt: TGTGCCAGCTCATCCGGCTCTGGAAACACCATATATTTT; cdr3_aa: CASSSGSGNTIYF
v_call: TRBV5-6; clone_size: .; j_call: TRBJ1-2; d_call: .; cdr3_nt: TGTGCCAGCAGCTTGTTTTGGGAGGTGTATGGCTACACCTTC; cdr3_aa: CASSLFWEVYGYTF
v_call: TRBV2; clone_size: .; j_call: TRBJ2-7; d_call: .; cdr3_nt: TGTGCCAGCAGTGAAAGGGGCGCGGGAGAGCAGTACTTC; cdr3_aa: CASSERGAGEQYF
v_call: TRBV18; clone_size: .; j_call: TRBJ2-5; d_call: TRBD2; cdr3_nt: TGTGCCAGCTCCACGACTAGCGGGCCATACCAAGAGACCCAGTACTTC; cdr3_aa: CASSTTSGPYQETQYF
v_call: TRBV5-1; clone_size: .; j_call: TRBJ2-2; d_call: .; cdr3_nt: TGCGCCAGCAGCTCAGATTCGGGGACGAACACCGGGGAGCTGTTTTTT; cdr3_aa: CASSSDSGTNTGELFF
v_call: TRBV29-1; clone_size: .; j_call: TRBJ1-2; d_call: .; cdr3_nt: TGCAGCGTTGCCGGTATTTCTAACTATGGCTACACCTTC; cdr3_aa: CSVAGISNYGYTF
v_call: TRBV9; clone_size: .; j_call: TRBJ2-5; d_call: TRBD2; cdr3_nt: TGTGCCAGCAGCGACGGGACTAGCGGGGGGGACCAAGAGACCCAGTACTTC; cdr3_aa: CASSDGTSGGDQETQYF
v_call: TRBV4-1; clone_size: .; j_call: TRBJ1-2; d_call: .; cdr3_nt: TGCGCCAGCAGCCAAGACAGGGAATATGGCTACACCTTC; cdr3_aa: CASSQDREYGYTF
v_call: TRBV28; clone_size: .; j_call: TRBJ2-3; d_call: TRBD2; cdr3_nt: TGTGCCAGCAGTTCTGGAACTAGCGGGAGTGTCTCGACAGATACGCAGTATTTT; cdr3_aa: CASSSGTSGSVSTDTQYF
v_call: TRBV18; clone_size: .; j_call: TRBJ2-7; d_call: TRBD1; cdr3_nt: TGTGCCAGCTCACTATGGACAGGTCGCGACGAGCAGTACTTC; cdr3_aa: CASSLWTGRDEQYF
v_call: TRBV7-8; clone_size: .; j_call: TRBJ1-6; d_call: .; cdr3_nt: TGTGCCAGCAGCCCTACCCTTCCGAGTGGTTCACCCCTCCACTTT; cdr3_aa: CASSPTLPSGSPLHF
v_call: TRBV6-5; clone_size: .; j_call: TRBJ2-3; d_call: TRBD1; cdr3_nt: TGTGCCAGCAAAACAGGGGGTGTGGGGGATACGCAGTATTTT; cdr3_aa: CASKTGGVGDTQYF
v_call: TRBV5-4; clone_size: .; j_call: TRBJ2-5; d_call: .; cdr3_nt: TGTGCCAGCAGCTTGGAGGAGGGGAAGACCCAGTACTTC; cdr3_aa: CASSLEEGKTQYF
v_call: TRBV6-5; clone_size: .; j_call: TRBJ2-7; d_call: TRBD1; cdr3_nt: TGTGCCAGCCGCCGGGACAGGGGAACCTACGAGCAGTACTTC; cdr3_aa: CASRRDRGTYEQYF